Listed below are T cell receptor beta chains from one sample, sequenced in a study of T cell responses to AZD1222 COVID-19 vaccine. The assay was immunoSEQ multiplex PCR, and TCRdb's table has in-frame clones only and misses some. The sample lists 150,000 to 200,000 clones, roughly 94% occurring once. The sample here was peripheral blood, taken on day 0 of AZD1222 vaccination. The source is an adult in good health. Each CDR3 is given with its conserved first and last residue. The order of the fields is clone size, V gene, J gene, D gene, CDR3 protein, CDR3 DNA. The D gene is left open where the match is weak. Part of the rows lack a size; the others show once, few, many or a class for expanded clones.

NA	TRBV5-1	TRBJ2-2	TRBD2	CASSFQGLAGGSGELFF	TGCGCCAGCAGCTTCCAGGGACTAGCGGGAGGTTCCGGGGAGCTGTTTTTT
few	TRBV6-2/TRBV6-3	TRBJ1-5	TRBD1	CASSYQGGGQPQHF	TGTGCCAGCAGTTACCAAGGGGGCGGCCAGCCCCAGCATTTT
NA	TRBV28	TRBJ2-3	TRBD2	CASRPFTSGSDTQYF	TGTGCCAGCAGACCCTTTACTAGCGGGTCAGATACGCAGTATTTT
NA	TRBV7-2	TRBJ2-5	NA	CASSFSPQETQYF	TGTGCCAGCAGCTTCTCCCCTCAAGAGACCCAGTACTTC
NA	TRBV9	TRBJ2-1	NA	CASSVGYNEQFF	TGTGCCAGCAGCGTGGGCTACAATGAGCAGTTCTTC
NA	TRBV5-1	TRBJ2-1	NA	CASSLGGSSYNEQFF	TGCGCCAGCAGCTTGGGAGGAAGCTCCTACAATGAGCAGTTCTTC
NA	TRBV28	TRBJ2-3	NA	CASSFPGPKTDTQYF	TGTGCCAGCAGTTTCCCCGGTCCCAAAACAGATACGCAGTATTTT
NA	TRBV3-1/TRBV3-2	TRBJ1-1	TRBD1	CASTPKGTGEANTEAFF	TGTGCCAGCACCCCCAAGGGGACAGGGGAGGCAAACACTGAAGCTTTCTTT
NA	TRBV6-6	TRBJ2-1	NA	CASSSLREQFF	TGTGCCAGCAGTTCCCTGAGAGAGCAGTTCTTC
NA	TRBV27	TRBJ2-1	TRBD2	CASSKVWGTSFYNEQFF	TGTGCCAGCAGTAAGGTCTGGGGGACTAGCTTTTATAATGAGCAGTTCTTC
NA	TRBV30	TRBJ2-1	NA	CAWNGKGLGYNEQFF	TGTGCCTGGAATGGGAAGGGACTGGGGTACAATGAGCAGTTCTTC
NA	TRBV20-1	TRBJ2-3	NA	CSAPKTDTQYF	TGCAGTGCTCCTAAAACAGATACGCAGTATTTT
NA	TRBV28	TRBJ2-3	NA	CASSFMDLSTDTQYF	TGTGCCAGCAGTTTTATGGACCTTAGCACAGATACGCAGTATTTT
NA	TRBV18	TRBJ1-3	NA	CASSPGQGLASGNTIYF	TGTGCCAGCTCACCAGGGCAGGGGCTGGCCTCTGGAAACACCATATATTTT
NA	TRBV29-1	TRBJ2-7	TRBD1	CSVGEHRGEQYF	TGCAGCGTTGGAGAACACAGGGGCGAGCAGTACTTC
NA	TRBV6-5	TRBJ2-7	NA	CASSYGDSYEQYF	TGTGCCAGCAGTTATGGGGACTCCTACGAGCAGTACTTC
NA	TRBV10-2	TRBJ1-3	TRBD1	CASSEVRGVVDTIYF	TGCGCCAGCAGTGAGGTCAGGGGGGTGGTAGACACCATATATTTT
once	TRBV6-5	TRBJ1-5	TRBD1	CATSIGTGDQPQHF	TGTGCCACTTCGATTGGAACAGGGGATCAGCCCCAGCATTTT
NA	TRBV12-5	TRBJ1-5	NA	CASGYGGNQPQHF	TGTGCTAGTGGCTACGGGGGCAATCAGCCCCAGCATTTT
NA	TRBV27	TRBJ1-5	NA	CASSFGSAGNQPQHF	TGTGCCAGCAGTTTTGGGAGCGCGGGAAATCAGCCCCAGCATTTT
once	TRBV6-2/TRBV6-3	TRBJ2-1	NA	CASSYRYSYNEQFF	TGTGCCAGCAGTTACCGGTACTCCTACAATGAGCAGTTCTTC
NA	TRBV5-5	TRBJ1-4	NA	CASSSPPRGDEKLFF	TGTGCCAGCAGCTCCCCACCGAGAGGGGATGAAAAACTGTTTTTT
NA	TRBV9	TRBJ1-1	NA	CASSVGLSPLNTEAFF	TGTGCCAGCAGCGTAGGTTTAAGTCCGCTGAACACTGAAGCTTTCTTT
NA	TRBV19	TRBJ1-5	TRBD1	CASSGTDNQPQHF	TGTGCCAGTTCCGGGACAGATAATCAGCCCCAGCATTTT
NA	TRBV12-3/TRBV12-4	TRBJ2-3	NA	CASNLFGADTQYF	TGTGCCAGCAATCTGTTCGGGGCAGATACGCAGTATTTT
NA	TRBV5-1	TRBJ2-5	TRBD1	CASSVQGVRAETQYF	TGCGCCAGCAGCGTACAGGGGGTAAGGGCAGAGACCCAGTACTTC
NA	TRBV6-6	TRBJ1-1	TRBD1	CASSYGTGGSAEAFF	TGTGCCAGCAGTTATGGGACAGGGGGCTCGGCTGAAGCTTTCTTT
NA	TRBV18	TRBJ1-1	NA	CASSPRENTEAFF	TGTGCCAGCTCACCACGGGAGAACACTGAAGCTTTCTTT
NA	TRBV28	TRBJ2-3	TRBD1	CASSFWTGRADTQYF	TGTGCCAGCAGTTTCTGGACAGGGCGCGCAGATACGCAGTATTTT
NA	TRBV5-1	TRBJ2-1	NA	CASSSPAENEQFF	TGCGCCAGCAGCTCCCCAGCGGAAAATGAGCAGTTCTTC
NA	TRBV6-5	TRBJ1-5	TRBD1	CASTDRANQPQHF	TGTGCCAGCACGGACAGGGCAAATCAGCCCCAGCATTTT
NA	TRBV5-4	TRBJ1-4	NA	CASSLAAGKSEKLFF	TGTGCCAGCAGCTTGGCGGCAGGAAAGAGTGAAAAACTGTTTTTT
once	TRBV30	TRBJ1-1	TRBD1	CAYITGANMNTEAFF	TGTGCCTACATTACAGGGGCGAACATGAACACTGAAGCTTTCTTT
NA	TRBV5-1	TRBJ1-4	TRBD1	CASSPRTGRRLANEKLFF	TGCGCCAGCAGCCCGCGGACAGGGAGACGATTAGCAAATGAAAAACTGTTTTTT
NA	TRBV10-2	TRBJ2-2	NA	CASSDGLVNTGELFF	TGCGCCAGCAGTGATGGACTCGTGAACACCGGGGAGCTGTTTTTT